The present TCR beta chain was sequenced within a study of blood T cell repertoires in COVID-19 (dated by TCRdb to 2020 to 2022). With regard to the full study: Collaborator samples came from the United States, Italy and Spain and covered acute and convalescent phases of COVID-19. The material from the prospective study consisted of cDNA or gDNA derived from T cells, B-cell-depleted T cells, or PBMCs. The dataset comprised deeply sampled blood TCRbeta repertoires from subjects exposed to, actively infected with, or recovered from COVID-19. The repertoires were released in a freely available public database meant as a resource for research on the immune response to SARS-CoV-2. The samples were drawn from two sources: the first 160 participants of the ongoing ImmuneRACE study, and some 1,300 subjects contributed by 6 global collaborators. The sample metadata nearly always contained a de-identified subject ID, COVID-19 status, age in years and sex. Where HLA class I and class II types were available, the types were taken from metadata supplied by the sample provider, not from assay-based typing.

One collaborating source in Seattle enrolled patients during active infection and followed them longitudinally through the course of disease. The collaborating institutions used their own protocols to collect whole blood in K2EDTA tubes. For TCRbeta analysis, collaborators shipped samples in one of three forms: frozen whole blood, isolated PBMCs, or DNA extracted from either of those sample types. The cysteine opens and the phenylalanine closes a CDR3 of 14 amino acids. CDR3 DNA only is kept here, 42 bases in frame from base 1. CDR1 and CDR2, per the germline V gene, are KGHSH and LQKENI. V lost 3 bases and J lost 3 bases; the stretch between them is 11 bases long. TCRbeta CDR3 regions were amplified from genomic DNA using the immunoSEQ Assay, a bias-controlled multiplex PCR. The paper's processing steps were these. Nucleated cell counts per sample were estimated from amplification of reference gene primers within the assay. Sequence reads were collapsed and filtered to measure the absolute abundance of every unique TCRbeta CDR3 rearrangement. For each sample, productive Simpson clonality was calculated by taking the square root of Simpson's diversity index across productive rearrangements. This is the immuneACCESS table as TCRdb keeps it, with only in-frame sequences that have V and J called. A part of the clones is gone; compared with another copy, unresolved V genes explain less than half, and the rest is unexplained. That table is the source of V, J and clone size, and D and trimming were worked out from the DNA. The table for this sample lists 200,000 to 300,000 clones; over 90% of them were counted only once. About 0.8% of the sample goes to the ten largest clones.

Notes on this clone: Its binding antigen is unknown. Base qualities were left out, and no much larger clone turns up one base away.

Results the study describes overall, beyond this receptor: The quantity of clinical and demographic metadata differed by source and by participant and was supplied without curation.

The rearrangement joined TRBV18 to TRBJ1-2; the D gene is perhaps TRBD1, on 6 matching bases. This receptor was identified in a man aged 25 to 40 with COVID-19, enrolled during active disease. Sequences were obtained from peripheral blood. The sequenced DNA is TGTGCCAGCTCACCCCCGCGGACAGACTATGGCTACACCTTC. Translated, it reads CASSPPRTDYGYTF.